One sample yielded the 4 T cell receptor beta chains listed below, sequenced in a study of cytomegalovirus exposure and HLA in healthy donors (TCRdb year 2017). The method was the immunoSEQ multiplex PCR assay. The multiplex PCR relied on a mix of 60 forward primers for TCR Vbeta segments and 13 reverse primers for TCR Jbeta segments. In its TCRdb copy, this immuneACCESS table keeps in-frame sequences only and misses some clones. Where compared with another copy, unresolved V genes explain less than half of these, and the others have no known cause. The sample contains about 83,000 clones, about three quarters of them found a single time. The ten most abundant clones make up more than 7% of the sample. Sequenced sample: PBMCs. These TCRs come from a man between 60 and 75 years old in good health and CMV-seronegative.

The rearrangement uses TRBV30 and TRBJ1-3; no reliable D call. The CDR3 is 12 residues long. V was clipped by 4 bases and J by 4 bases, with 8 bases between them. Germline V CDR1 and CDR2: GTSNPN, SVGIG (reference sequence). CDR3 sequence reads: CAWIYGGNTIYF. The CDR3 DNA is TGTGCCTGGATCTACGGGGGAAACACCATATATTTT. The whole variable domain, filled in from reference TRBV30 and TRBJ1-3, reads SQTIHQWPATLVQPVGSPLSLECTVEGTSNPNLYWYRQAAGRGLQLLFYSVGIGQISSEVPQNLSASRPQDRQFILSSKKLLLSDSGFYLCAWIYGGNTIYFGEGSWLTVV.

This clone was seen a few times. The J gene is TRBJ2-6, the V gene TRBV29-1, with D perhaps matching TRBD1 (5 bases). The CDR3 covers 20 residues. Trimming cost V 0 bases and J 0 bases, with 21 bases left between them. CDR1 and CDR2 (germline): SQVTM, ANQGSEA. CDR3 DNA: TGCAGCGTTGAAGATCTCTTACCAGGGTCCCAAGTCTCTGGGGCCAACGTCCTGACTTTC. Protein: CSVEDLLPGSQVSGANVLTF.

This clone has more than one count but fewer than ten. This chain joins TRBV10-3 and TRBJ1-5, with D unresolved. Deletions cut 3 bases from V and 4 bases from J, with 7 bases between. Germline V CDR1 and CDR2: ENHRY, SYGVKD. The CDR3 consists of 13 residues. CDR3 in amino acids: CAISDEPNQPQHF. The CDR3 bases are TGTGCCATCAGTGATGAGCCAAATCAGCCCCAGCATTTT.

The CDR3 loop reads CASTPFRGATGYTF. In nucleotides, the CDR3 is TGTGCCAGCACCCCATTCCGGGGGGCGACTGGCTACACCTTC. The genes are TRBV7-9 and TRBJ1-2, with a tentative D call TRBD1 (6 bases). CDR3 length equals 14 residues. Trimming removed 7 bases from V and 7 bases from J, with 19 bases in between. CDR1 is SEHNR, CDR2 FQNEAQ, per germline (reference sequence).